The 17 T cell receptor beta chains presented below share a single source sample, sequenced in a study of shared clonotypes between healthy human individuals. Repertoires were generated with immunoSEQ multiplex PCR, while TCRdb's copy carries only in-frame clones and drops some. The sample holds about 520,000 clones, 78% seen once. Sequences were obtained from PBMCs. The receptors derive from a woman aged 40-49 years in good health. Some clones in this sample may be carry-over from other donors' samples.

This clone was seen more than once but under ten times. The genes are TRBV21-1 and TRBJ2-7; the table's D call, TRBD2, was not checked against the DNA. TRBV21-1 is flagged as a pseudogene. CDR3 size: 18 residues. This CDR3 is CASSATSGRAKCVHEQYF. In DNA form, the CDR3 reads TGTGCCAGCAGCGCCACTAGCGGGAGGGCCAAATGTGTCCACGAGCAGTACTTC.

This rearrangement joins TRBV21-1 to TRBJ2-4; the D call of TRBD2 is as the table states it, not checked on the DNA. TRBV21-1 is labeled a pseudogene. The CDR3 is 17 amino acids. The CDR3 region has the DNA TGTGCCAGCAGCTTCGGGACTCCCCAAAGGACCAAAAACATTCAGTACTTC. Translation: CASSFGTPQRTKNIQYF.

This clone has only a few counts. V is TRBV21-1 and J is TRBJ2-2. TRBV21-1 counts as a pseudogene. The CDR3 is made up of 15 amino acids. The CDR3 loop is CASGTEEGGDRELFF. CDR3 DNA: TGTGCCAGCGGGACAGAAGAGGGGGGGGACCGGGAGCTGTTTTTT.

The sample holds one count of this clone. This chain uses TRBV9 with TRBJ2-5; D is unclear. The germline V and J ends were trimmed by 0 bases and 4 bases, with 7 bases remaining between them. The CDR3 consists of 13 residues. CDR1 is SGDLS and CDR2 is YYNGEE in the germline V gene. CDR3 residues: CASSVAYGETQYF. CDR3 DNA: TGTGCCAGCAGCGTAGCTTATGGAGAGACCCAGTACTTC.

The rearrangement joins TRBV19 to TRBJ1-2; 7 bases map to TRBD1. The CDR3 runs 13 residues. The V gene end was trimmed by 5 bases and the J gene end by 7 bases; junction bases not matched to a gene: 7. CDR1 is LNHDA, CDR2 SQIVND, per germline (reference sequence). This chain's CDR3 is CASSPTGDSGYTF. The CDR3 nucleotides read TGTGCCAGTAGTCCCACAGGGGATAGTGGCTACACCTTC.

The V gene is TRBV4-3, the J gene TRBJ2-3; TRBD1 might be the D (5 bases). V lost 3 bases to trimming and J lost 2 bases, with 9 bases between them. CDR1 and CDR2 from the germline V gene are LGHNA and YSLEER. The length of the CDR3 is 14 residues. This CDR3 reads CASSQGRNTDTQYF. Written as DNA, the CDR3 is TGCGCCAGCAGCCAGGGGCGGAACACAGATACGCAGTATTTT.

V gene TRBV5-1 combines with J gene TRBJ1-1; 9 nucleotides align to TRBD1. Trimming at V came to 4 bases and at J to 6 bases, leaving 10 bases not matched to a gene. From germline, CDR1 is SGHRS and CDR2 YFSETQ. The CDR3 has 15 residues. For the CDR3, the DNA is TGCGCCAGCAGCGGGACAGGGAGGTCGACACCTGAAGCTTTCTTT. Amino acid sequence: CASSGTGRSTPEAFF. Using reference TRBV5-1 and TRBJ1-1 for the parts outside the CDR3, the full variable domain is KAGVTQTPRYLIKTRGQQVTLSCSPISGHRSVSWYQQTPGQGLQFLFEYFSETQRNKGNFPGRFSGRQFSNSRSEMNVSTLELGDSALYLCASSGTGRSTPEAFFGQGTRLTVV.

The CDR3 region is CASSPSGDTQYF. The CDR3 nucleotides read TGTGCCAGCAGCCCCTCGGGAGATACGCAGTATTTT. The V gene is TRBV4-2, the J gene TRBJ2-3; D is unclear. This CDR3 is 12 amino acids long. Germline lookup yields CDR1 LGHNA and CDR2 YNFKEQ. The ends were cut back, 4 bases at V and 5 bases at J, with 7 bases in the middle.

V is TRBV5-1 and J is TRBJ2-2; 12 nucleotides agree with TRBD2. The CDR3 is 16 amino acids. V trimming: 3 bases; J trimming: 6 bases; junction bases outside the gene matches: 6. Germline lookup yields CDR1 SGHRS and CDR2 YFSETQ. In nucleotides, the CDR3 is TGCGCCAGCAGCTCAACTAGCGGGAGGCGGGCCGGGGAGCTGTTTTTT. Translated, it gives CASSSTSGRRAGELFF.

The CDR3 DNA reads TGTGCCAGCAGCACCGGACAGGGGCAACACAATGAGCAGTTCTTC. This translates into CASSTGQGQHNEQFF. The chain employs TRBV5-6 and TRBJ2-1; TRBD1 matches 9 bases. V was pared by 4 bases and J by 5 bases, with 7 bases of the junction left unmatched. In germline, CDR1 is SGHDT, CDR2 YYEEEE. The CDR3 loop spans 15 amino acids.

J is TRBJ1-3 and V is TRBV13; D is possibly TRBD1 (6 bases). The germline gives CDR1 PRHDT, CDR2 FYEKMQ (reference sequence). This CDR3 has 15 residues. V gave up 5 bases and J gave up 2 bases, with 13 bases separating them. CDR3: CASSPRGPPGNTIYF. CDR3 bases: TGTGCCAGCAGCCCCCGGGGGCCCCCTGGAAACACCATATATTTT.

This clone was observed a few times. The same CDR3 is also encoded by other DNA sequences in this sample. The chain has TRBV9 and TRBJ2-1, with 11 bases lining up with TRBD1. The V and J ends lost 5 bases and 8 bases, in that order; junction bases with no gene match: 9. The CDR3 consists of 15 residues. Germline V lookup: CDR1 SGDLS, CDR2 YYNGEE. The CDR3 coding sequence is TGTGCCAGCAGATCGGGACAGGGGGAGGTGGATGAGCAGTTCTTC. Its protein product is CASRSGQGEVDEQFF.

The chain is built from TRBV30 and TRBJ2-1; D remains ambiguous. The V gene lost 0 bases and the J gene lost 13 bases, with 7 bases spanning the gap. The CDR3 contains 10 residues. The V gene's germline CDR1 is GTSNPN and CDR2 SVGIG (reference sequence). The CDR3 spells CAWSVGTQFF. CDR3 nucleotides: TGTGCCTGGAGTGTAGGAACTCAGTTCTTC.

The rearrangement joins TRBV28 to TRBJ2-1; D possibly uses TRBD1 or TRBD2 (6 bases each). V was clipped by 4 bases and J by 4 bases, with 14 bases between them. The germline CDR1 and CDR2 sequences are MDHEN and SYDVKM. The CDR3 spans 15 residues. The CDR3 DNA is TGTGCCAGCAGTTCGGGCGGGACAAAGTACAATGAGCAGTTCTTC. Its translation is CASSSGGTKYNEQFF.

The chain couples TRBV18 to TRBJ2-2, with no clear D. This CDR3 has 14 amino acids. CDR1 and CDR2 from the germline V gene are KGHSH and LQKENI. V lost 1 base, J lost 4 bases, and 7 bases lay in between. CDR3 in amino acids: CASSPQGTTGELFF. CDR3 in DNA: TGTGCCAGCTCACCACAGGGTACCACCGGGGAGCTGTTTTTT.

This clone was observed a handful of times. The CDR3 region has the DNA TGTGCCAGCAGCCACAATTTCTTT. It yields the protein CASSHNFF. The chain joins TRBV2 to TRBJ1-1; the D is unclear. The CDR3 is 8 residues long. Germline CDR1 SNHLY, CDR2 FYNNEI. V lost 6 bases and J 13 bases, leaving 6 bases between the germline ends.

This chain connects TRBV21-1 to TRBJ2-5; TRBD2 was called by the table and not checked on the DNA. TRBV21-1 is annotated as a pseudogene. This CDR3 has 14 residues. The CDR3 DNA reads as TGTGCCAGCAGCTGCGGGGGGCCCCAAGAGACCCAGTACTTC. This codes for CASSCGGPQETQYF.